The TCR beta chain described here comes from a study of cytotoxic CD8 clonotypes in ibrutinib-treated CLL (dated by TCRdb to the early 2020s). Broadly, across the study: The cohort included around 15 treatment-naive and some twelve relapsed/refractory patients; some 18 were IGHV unmutated. Partial responses were observed in around 25 patients and complete responses in 2; after a median follow-up of 68 months, remission was maintained in 15 or so patients and progression was observed in approximately twelve. Response samples were obtained after a median of about 13 months of treatment, with a range of about 6 to 36 months. On average, each sample yielded hundreds of thousands of productive templates and under 95,000 productive rearrangements. Longitudinal samples were obtainable from about 30% of the roughly 90 participants in the trial. Cryopreserved peripheral blood mononuclear cells were collected before treatment, at response, and at either disease progression or sustained remission. Every remission and progressive disease sample was obtained while ibrutinib was still being received by the patients.

On the study overall, not on this receptor specifically: Baseline clonality exceeded that of age-matched healthy donors and correlated strongly with circulating CD8+ T-cell counts. Sampling times were not matched between patients in sustained remission and patients whose disease was progressing, and lymph node repertoires were not examined. At ibrutinib response clonality went up, during sustained remission it held steady, and at progression it dropped back toward baseline. Public clonotypes were rare and either shrank or stayed stable during treatment, and the rise in clonality at ibrutinib response reflected expansion of private clonotypes.

Concerning this clone: Its antigen is currently not known. No base quality information exists; no much larger clone differs at one position.

A MiSeq instrument was used for deep resolution sequencing, which targeted depths ranging from 1 in 1 million up to 1 in 200,000 T cells, with coverage averaging 10x for each clonotype. The immunoSEQ hsTCRB Kit was used to generate the TCR beta libraries. The study's processing was this. ImmunoSEQ Data Assistant and ImmunoSEQ Analyzer were used for data analysis, and V, D and J genes were assigned according to IMGT definitions. Clonality, with values ranging from 0 to 1, was calculated as one minus the normalized Shannon entropy of productive rearrangement frequencies. Only overrepresented clonotypes making up at least 0.05% of the repertoire of each patient were included in the public clonotype analysis. Some 13 age-matched healthy donor repertoires from immuneACCESS served as clonality controls. TCRdb stores this immuneACCESS table with in-frame sequences only. Part of the clones is absent; in the studies checked, under half of the shortfall reflects unresolved V genes, and no reason is known for the rest. The D gene and trimming were derived from the DNA, and the V and J assignments and clone size from that table. For this sample there are 45,000 or so clones; roughly three fifths appear just once. Of the sample, approximately 28% falls within the top ten clones.

The time point label corresponds to: approximately 2 years on ibrutinib. For TCR beta library preparation, 1.5 to 2 micrograms of genomic DNA was extracted from cryopreserved PBMCs. Longitudinal blood samples from CLL patients receiving ibrutinib monotherapy were subjected to high-throughput TCR beta sequencing. Patients were enrolled in a phase 2 open-label single-center ibrutinib monotherapy trial. The TCR sequence derives from a human donor with chronic lymphocytic leukemia. The sample was PBMCs, taken after 24 months of ibrutinib treatment.

The nucleotides are TGTGCCAGCAGTGCCGACCATAGTTCAGATACGCAGTATTTT. Its coded protein is CASSADHSSDTQYF. The V and J genes are TRBV6-5 and TRBJ2-3, with no reliable assignment of the D segment. Including the terminal cysteine and phenylalanine, the CDR3 comprises 14 residues. Here the CDR3 DNA is all that survives: 42 bases in frame from base 1. Sequences MNHEY (CDR1) and SVGAGI (CDR2) are obtained from the germline V gene. The V and J ends are trimmed by 5 bases and 4 bases, leaving 13 bases between them.